The 7 T cell receptor beta chains listed next were all sequenced from one sample in a study of shared clonotypes between healthy human individuals. Using immunoSEQ multiplex PCR, the repertoire was profiled, and TCRdb retains in-frame clones only, with some absent. The sample has over a million clones, over 95% seen once. Sample: naive CD4+ T cells sorted from blood. Documented subset: CD45RA+ positively selected. These receptors originate from a man aged 30 to 45 in good health.

The V call is TRBV5-4, the J call TRBJ2-6; no reliable D call. Germline lookup yields CDR1 SGHNT and CDR2 YYREEE (reference sequence). The CDR3 covers 19 residues. V lost 0 bases and J 0 bases, leaving 16 bases between the germline ends. In DNA, the CDR3 is TGTGCCAGCAGCTTGGCCACGGTCGCCTTTAGCTCTGGGGCCAACGTCCTGACTTTC. Protein: CASSLATVAFSSGANVLTF.

This chain joins TRBV9 and TRBJ2-2; D assignment may be TRBD1 or TRBD2 (6 bases each). The V end was cut by 0 bases, the J end by 5 bases, with 14 bases between. Germline V lookup: CDR1 SGDLS, CDR2 YYNGEE. The CDR3 covers 16 residues. CDR3 nucleotides: TGTGCCAGCAGCGTAGAGCAGGGGAGGCTTACCGGGGAGCTGTTTTTT. As protein: CASSVEQGRLTGELFF.

Turning to this clone: Different DNA sequences within this sample yield the same CDR3. The rearrangement uses TRBV28 and TRBJ1-5, with D possibly TRBD1 on 6 matching bases. Per the germline V gene, CDR1 is MDHEN and CDR2 is SYDVKM. The CDR3 covers 13 residues. The V and J ends lost 3 bases and 7 bases respectively, with 10 bases between them. As DNA, the CDR3 is TGTGCCAGCAGTTTCAGGGGCGTACAGCCCCAGCATTTT. Translated, it gives CASSFRGVQPQHF.

This sequence joins TRBV20-1 and TRBJ2-1; 7 bases are shared with TRBD2. Germline CDR1 and CDR2: DFQATT and SNEGSKA (reference sequence). Trimming cost V 7 bases and J 9 bases; bases outside gene matches: 6. The CDR3 covers 11 residues. CDR3 amino acids: CSEGGGVEQFF. The CDR3 nucleotides read TGCAGTGAGGGCGGGGGAGTTGAGCAGTTCTTC.

The gene calls are TRBV5-1 and TRBJ2-1; either TRBD1 or TRBD2 may supply D (7 bases each). The CDR3 length is 15 residues. Trimming pared 4 bases from V and 7 bases from J, leaving 18 bases between. CDR1 is SGHRS, CDR2 YFSETQ, per germline. CDR3 coding DNA: TGCGCCAGCAGCACACGGCAGGGGGAGGGAAATGAGCAGTTCTTC. It translates to CASSTRQGEGNEQFF.

The J gene is TRBJ2-4, the V gene TRBV5-1; D is undetermined. V shed 0 bases and J shed 3 bases, with 7 bases lying between them. The germline V gene has CDR1 SGHRS and CDR2 YFSETQ. The CDR3 covers 14 residues. The CDR3 DNA reads TGCGCCAGCAGCTTGGAATCAGGCAAAAACATTCAGTACTTC. Its translation: CASSLESGKNIQYF.

This sequence joins TRBV6-5 and TRBJ2-3; D is undetermined. The CDR3 spans 12 residues. Germline values: CDR1 MNHEY, CDR2 SVGAGI. V was trimmed by 5 bases and J by 5 bases, leaving 8 bases between them. CDR3 sequence reads: CASSALGDTQYF. The DNA for the CDR3 is TGTGCCAGCAGTGCTCTGGGAGATACGCAGTATTTT.